This TCR beta chain was sequenced for a study of shared clonotypes between healthy human individuals. Study information: CD4 naive and CD4 memory each took three plates per donor, while CD8 naive took two and CD8 memory one.

Sorted-subset replicate PCRs used roughly 210 ng of genomic DNA. This amount corresponded to about 30,000 T cell genomes. Per the original data handling: Filtering differed, since immunoSEQ gave only junction sequences and no quality scores. Profiling relied on immunoSEQ multiplex PCR, and the TCRdb table lists in-frame clones only, not all of them. The V and J calls and the clone size are those of that table, but D and trimming were determined from the DNA. The sample consists of about 820,000 clones, around 93% of them appearing once. CD8 cells regarded as naive lacked CD45RO, were positively chosen for CCR7, and omitted terminally differentiated effector memory CD45RA+ cells. The V and J ends lost 6 bases and 1 base, in that order; junction bases with no gene match: 5. Germline CDR1 and CDR2: ENHRY and SYGVKD. The CDR3 sequence is 16 residues long.

The receptor's source is a man aged 30 to 39 in good health. Source material: naive CD8+ T cells sorted from blood. The rearrangement links TRBV10-3 to TRBJ2-1, with 11 positions matching TRBD2. Here the CDR3 DNA reads TGTGCCATCAGGATTAGCGGGAGGGGGTCCTACAATGAGCAGTTCTTC. It codes for CAIRISGRGSYNEQFF.